This T cell receptor (beta chain) was captured in a study of tumor-infiltrating lymphocytes in primary liver carcinoma. The template, roughly 0.45 ug total RNA, yielded TCR beta cDNA made with a constant-region primer. Libraries of TCR beta came from three nested multiplex PCR rounds with slightly modified ARM-PCR. The first two PCR rounds used TRBV1-TRBV30 forward primers with a C-beta reverse primer, nine to eleven cycles each. TCRdb re-called the multiplex PCR reads with MiXCR, one entry per CDR3 protein. The table lists 300,000 to 400,000 distinct CDR3 sequences, less than 65% of them singletons. Unsorted whole blood yielded the blood RNA, and germline DNA was also extracted. Chronic HBV infection, which was untreated, was present in the patients. This CDR3 is built from 14 residues. Per germline, CDR1 SGHRS and CDR2 YFSETQ. The trim removed 1 base at V and 11 bases at J, leaving 8 bases unmatched.

Study observations and caveats: The top-250-clone fraction was significantly higher in tumors than in blood (p = 0.039).

A remark on this clonotype: The antigen is undetermined.

The receptor was isolated from a man in his forties with primary liver carcinoma and hepatitis B virus infection. The J gene is TRBJ1-2, the V gene TRBV5-1; 10 bases are a match to TRBD1. The specimen was peripheral blood. The chain's CDR3 is CASSLFGTGEWYTF. DNA of the CDR3: TGCGCCAGCAGCTTGTTCGGGACAGGGGAGTGGTACACCTTC.